This T cell receptor (beta chain) was captured by sequencing in a study of blood T cells in healthy people across ages. A second PCR, run for roughly 7 to 11 cycles, used a sample-barcoded 5' primer plus a J-beta primer mix. TCRdb re-derived calls from the 5' RACE reads in MiXCR, one entry per CDR3 protein. Among some 1.5 million distinct CDR3 sequences, roughly 30% were seen once, and the ten largest hold about 7.7%. Source material: blood. This TCR was sampled from a young woman in good health.

CDR3 sequence reads: CASSWGGRGQPQHF. The DNA of the CDR3 is TGTGCCAGCAGCTGGGGGGGTCGGGGTCAGCCCCAGCATTTT. The chain has TRBV7-9 and TRBJ1-5; possibly TRBD1 for D (5 bases). The germline CDR1 and CDR2 sequences are SEHNR and FQNEAQ (reference sequence). CDR3 size: 14 residues. V lost 4 bases and J 6 bases, leaving 13 bases between the germline ends.